This entry lists 29 T cell receptor beta chains sequenced from one sample in a study of memory CD4+ T cells and cytomegalovirus serostatus. The sort gate was single viable CD3+CD4+CD8-CD45RO+ cells for memory CD4+ T cells. Repertoires were generated with immunoSEQ multiplex PCR, while TCRdb's copy carries only in-frame clones and drops some. Here the sample spans some 50,000 clones, around three quarters being singletons. The sample comprised memory CD4+ T cells from blood. These receptor sequences come from an adult in good health and CMV-seronegative.

The V call is TRBV4-3, the J call TRBJ2-1; 10 nucleotides agree with TRBD2. There are 15 residues in the CDR3. The germline V gene has CDR1 LGHNA and CDR2 YSLEER. V shed 0 bases and J 9 bases; nucleotides not matched to a gene: 5. The CDR3 loop reads CASSQELLAGIEQFF. The DNA of the CDR3 is TGCGCCAGCAGCCAAGAATTACTAGCGGGAATTGAGCAGTTCTTC.

In this sample, this clone turned up once. The J gene is TRBJ1-4, the V gene TRBV28; D might be TRBD1 (5 bases). The CDR3 is made up of 13 amino acids. CDR1 and CDR2 (germline): MDHEN, SYDVKM. V was cut by 6 bases and J by 8 bases, with 13 bases left in between. The CDR3 here is CASRGRSAEKLFF. The CDR3, as DNA: TGTGCCAGCAGGGGACGGTCGGCGGAAAAACTGTTTTTT.

As to this clone: In the same sample, other DNA sequences code for this CDR3. The genes are TRBV7-2 and TRBJ2-7; the D gene is possibly TRBD1 (5 bases). Germline CDR1 SGHTA, CDR2 FQGNSA. The CDR3 loop spans 13 amino acids. The germline V and J ends were trimmed by 0 bases and 6 bases, with 9 bases remaining between them. In DNA form, the CDR3 reads TGTGCCAGCAGCTTAGCGCGAACAGGCGAGCAGTACTTC. It translates to CASSLARTGEQYF.

As concerns this clone: A clone one base away is much larger, so this may be a read error. The same CDR3 is also encoded by other DNA sequences in this sample. The chain recombines TRBV9 with TRBJ1-1, with D perhaps TRBD1 (5 bases). The CDR3 runs 14 residues. V lost 0 bases to trimming and J lost 0 bases, with 6 bases between them. CDR1 and CDR2 (germline): SGDLS, YYNGEE. The CDR3 sequence: CASSVGQMNTEAFF. In DNA form, the CDR3 reads TGTGCCAGCAGCGTAGGACAGATGAACACTGAAGCTTTCTTT.

This rearrangement joins TRBV28 to TRBJ2-1, with D perhaps TRBD2 (6 bases). Germline-derived CDR1 and CDR2 are MDHEN and SYDVKM. Between the trimmed V and J ends, which lost 3 bases and 11 bases, there was a span of 17 bases. The CDR3 length is 14 residues. This CDR3 reads CASSLGGTHKKQFF. The DNA for the CDR3 is TGTGCCAGCAGTTTGGGCGGGACCCACAAAAAGCAGTTCTTC.

The chain recombines TRBV29-1 with TRBJ2-1; D possibly matches TRBD1 or TRBD2 (8 bases each). Trimming removed 7 bases from V and 10 bases from J, with 23 bases in between. The germline V gene has CDR1 SQVTM and CDR2 ANQGSEA. This CDR3 region has 14 residues. CDR3 amino acids: CSGAGLASGGEQFF. The CDR3 DNA reads TGCAGCGGAGCCGGACTAGCCTCAGGGGGCGAGCAGTTCTTC.

J is TRBJ2-7 and V is TRBV7-2; perhaps TRBD2 as D (5 bases). V was clipped by 1 base and J by 4 bases, with 11 bases between them. CDR3 length equals 14 residues. CDR1 SGHTA and CDR2 FQGNSA come from the germline V gene. CDR3 protein: CASSLGAGPYEQYF. The CDR3, as DNA: TGTGCCAGCAGCTTAGGCGCGGGCCCATACGAGCAGTACTTC.

J is TRBJ1-1 and V is TRBV30; 12 nucleotides line up with TRBD1. This CDR3 has 13 residues. With V trimmed by 5 bases and J by 11 bases, 9 bases remained unmatched. Germline CDR1 is GTSNPN and CDR2 is SVGIG (reference sequence). The CDR3 DNA follows: TGTGCCTGGGGGACAGGGGGCCCAGGATGGGCTTTCTTT. Its protein product is CAWGTGGPGWAFF.

The chain combines TRBV15 with TRBJ1-6; 8 nucleotides match TRBD1. CDR1 is LNHNV, CDR2 YYDKDF, per germline (reference sequence). J was trimmed by 4 bases and V by 0 bases; bases with no gene match: 8. The CDR3 runs 18 residues. The CDR3 protein is CATSRDPPGTGYNSPLHF. DNA for the CDR3: TGTGCCACCAGCAGAGACCCCCCCGGGACAGGATATAATTCACCCCTCCACTTT.

This sequence joins TRBV19 and TRBJ2-3; 7 nucleotides match TRBD1. The junction had 12 bases not matched to a gene; V was cut back by 3 bases and J by 3 bases. CDR3 length equals 17 residues. Looked up from germline, CDR1 is LNHDA and CDR2 is SQIVND (reference sequence). Here the CDR3 reads CASSIQRGQAKTDTQYF. Here the CDR3 DNA reads TGTGCCAGTAGTATTCAGAGAGGACAGGCGAAGACAGATACGCAGTATTTT.

The chain links TRBV5-1 to TRBJ2-5, with D perhaps matching TRBD2 (6 bases). Germline assignment: CDR1 SGHRS and CDR2 YFSETQ. This CDR3 region has 14 residues. Between the trimmed V and J ends, which lost 4 bases and 5 bases, there was a span of 15 bases. In DNA, the CDR3 is TGCGCCAGCAGCCCGGGACTCGGCTGGGAGACCCAGTACTTC. Its protein product is CASSPGLGWETQYF.

The rearrangement links TRBV7-2 to TRBJ2-5; D perhaps matches TRBD2 (5 bases). Between the trimmed V and J ends, which lost 8 bases and 5 bases, there was a span of 21 bases. Germline CDR1 and CDR2: SGHTA and FQGNSA. The CDR3 covers 15 residues. The CDR3 DNA reads as TGTGCCAGCCTCCGTCTAGACCACGGCGGGGAGACCCAGTACTTC. This encodes CASLRLDHGGETQYF. The full variable domain, in which reference TRBV7-2 and TRBJ2-5 provide the parts outside the CDR3, is GAGVSQSPSNKVTEKGKDVELRCDPISGHTALYWYRQSLGQGLEFLIYFQGNSAPDKSGLPSDRFSAERTGGSVSTLTIQRTQQEDSAVYLCASLRLDHGGETQYFGPGTRLLVL.

This chain uses TRBV5-1 with TRBJ2-5; D remains unclear. Trimming took 0 bases from V and 5 from J, leaving 2 bases between them. This CDR3 has 11 residues. CDR1 and CDR2 (germline): SGHRS, YFSETQ. Here the CDR3 reads CASSLAETQYF. Written as DNA, the CDR3 is TGCGCCAGCAGCTTGGCGGAGACCCAGTACTTC.

This clone was detected once. This chain joins TRBV4-1 and TRBJ2-7; TRBD2 matches 8 bases. The CDR3 totals 17 residues. Germline lookup yields CDR1 MGHRA and CDR2 YSYEKL. J gave up 0 bases and V 4 bases, and 11 bases lay outside the gene matches. CDR3 amino acids: CASSRGNLGTSSYEQYF. The CDR3 DNA follows: TGCGCCAGCAGCCGCGGAAACCTCGGGACTAGCTCCTACGAGCAGTACTTC.

This chain links TRBV6-1 with TRBJ1-3; D not certain. Per germline, CDR1 MNHNS and CDR2 SASEGT. The CDR3 loop spans 17 amino acids. V dropped 1 base and J dropped 0 bases, with 13 bases sitting between them. CDR3 in amino acids: CASSEERVISSGNTIYF. Here the CDR3 DNA reads TGTGCCAGCAGTGAAGAGCGGGTGATTAGCTCTGGAAACACCATATATTTT.

This sequence joins TRBV15 and TRBJ2-7; 7 bases are shared with TRBD1. CDR3 length: 14 residues. The V gene's germline CDR1 is LNHNV and CDR2 YYDKDF (reference sequence). J gave up 1 base and V 4 bases, and 4 bases lay outside the gene matches. The CDR3 spells CATSMGQQSYEQYF. CDR3 bases: TGTGCCACCAGCATGGGACAGCAGTCCTACGAGCAGTACTTC.

This clone showed up just once. The V and J genes are TRBV4-2 and TRBJ1-3; D is possibly TRBD1 (6 bases). There are 17 residues in the CDR3. Looked up from germline, CDR1 is LGHNA and CDR2 is YNFKEQ. V was shortened by 0 bases and J by 2 bases, with 14 bases between the two germline ends. The CDR3 reads CASSQDDGGAPGNTIYF. CDR3 DNA sequence: TGTGCCAGCAGCCAAGATGATGGGGGCGCCCCTGGAAACACCATATATTTT.

Only one count was recorded for this clone. V usage is TRBV2 and J usage is TRBJ1-3; no definite D call. Per germline, CDR1 SNHLY and CDR2 FYNNEI. The V and J ends lost 0 bases and 0 bases respectively, with 3 bases between them. CDR3 length: 14 residues. The CDR3 is CASSEADSGNTIYF. Written as DNA, the CDR3 is TGTGCCAGCAGTGAAGCGGACTCTGGAAACACCATATATTTT. The whole variable domain, filled in from reference TRBV2 and TRBJ1-3, reads EPEVTQTPSHQVTQMGQEVILRCVPISNHLYFYWYRQILGQKVEFLVSFYNNEISEKSEIFDDQFSVERPDGSNFTLKIRSTKLEDSAMYFCASSEADSGNTIYFGEGSWLTVV.

The chain has TRBV7-2 and TRBJ2-3; D perhaps matches TRBD1 (6 bases). The V gene's germline CDR1 is SGHTA and CDR2 FQGNSA. This CDR3 has 11 residues. Trimming took off 5 bases at V and 13 bases at J, with 13 bases between the two ends. CDR3 region: CASSHDGDKYF. In DNA form, the CDR3 reads TGTGCCAGCAGCCACGATGGGGACAAGTATTTT.

The rearrangement uses TRBV6-1 and TRBJ2-3, with unresolved D. Trimming shortened V by 6 bases and J by 5 bases, and 15 bases separated the two germline ends. The CDR3 is made up of 14 amino acids. Germline CDR1 is MNHNS and CDR2 is SASEGT. The CDR3 region is CASRPVWTGDTQYF. The CDR3, as DNA: TGTGCCAGCAGACCCGTTTGGACGGGAGATACGCAGTATTTT.

The genes are TRBV7-6 and TRBJ1-2; the D gene is possibly TRBD1 (5 bases). Germline assignment: CDR1 SGHVS and CDR2 FNYEAQ. The CDR3 totals 13 residues. V dropped 4 bases and J dropped 0 bases, with 6 bases sitting between them. CDR3 nucleotide sequence: TGTGCCAGCAGCTCGACAGCTAACTATGGCTACACCTTC. This gives the protein CASSSTANYGYTF.

The chain is built from TRBV7-2 and TRBJ2-5, with D maybe TRBD2 (6 bases). V lost 9 bases to trimming and J lost 2 bases, with 19 bases between them. Germline V gives CDR1 SGHTA, CDR2 FQGNSA. The CDR3 has 15 amino acids. The CDR3 sequence is CASLGAGRGQETQYF. As DNA, the CDR3 is TGTGCCAGTCTAGGGGCGGGACGGGGACAAGAGACCCAGTACTTC.

The chain links TRBV13 to TRBJ1-2; TRBD1 is a possible D gene (6 bases). Germline CDR1 reads PRHDT; CDR2 reads FYEKMQ (reference sequence). The CDR3 covers 16 residues. V gave up 5 bases and J gave up 5 bases, with 21 bases separating them. The CDR3: CASSRGTTLGDYGYTF. In nucleotides, the CDR3 is TGTGCCAGCAGCCGGGGGACAACACTCGGGGATTATGGCTACACCTTC.

This clone occurred a few times. The chain is built from TRBV5-1 and TRBJ1-2, with D perhaps TRBD1 (6 bases). CDR3 size: 14 residues. V was clipped by 1 base and J by 6 bases, with 13 bases between them. From germline, CDR1 is SGHRS and CDR2 YFSETQ. CDR3 in amino acids: CASSLSGTQDGYTF. Written as DNA, the CDR3 is TGCGCCAGCAGCTTGTCAGGGACACAGGATGGCTACACCTTC.

This clone showed up just a few times. This sequence joins TRBV19 and TRBJ1-1; D remains ambiguous. Trimming took off 7 bases at V and 0 bases at J, with 6 bases between the two ends. The CDR3 has 12 residues. Per germline, CDR1 LNHDA and CDR2 SQIVND (reference sequence). In DNA form, the CDR3 reads TGTGCCAGTAAAAACATGAACACTGAAGCTTTCTTT. Its protein is CASKNMNTEAFF.

The V and J genes are TRBV2 and TRBJ1-1; 7 bases agree with TRBD1. CDR1 is SNHLY, CDR2 FYNNEI, per germline. The CDR3 consists of 15 residues. The ends lost 6 bases at V and 0 bases at J; junction bases unmatched: 7. This CDR3 is CASREKTGVNTEAFF. As DNA, the CDR3 is TGTGCCAGCAGGGAAAAAACAGGGGTGAACACTGAAGCTTTCTTT.

The genes are TRBV9 and TRBJ1-5; 10 nucleotides line up with TRBD1. Germline V CDR1 and CDR2: SGDLS, YYNGEE. The J segment lost 4 bases and the V segment lost 4 bases, leaving 5 bases of the junction unmatched. This CDR3 contains 15 residues. CDR3 region: CASSPGTGVNQPQHF. The CDR3 DNA is TGTGCCAGCAGCCCAGGGACAGGGGTTAATCAGCCCCAGCATTTT.

The chain links TRBV2 to TRBJ2-7; 16 bases fit TRBD2. Trimming at V came to 5 bases and at J to 1 base, leaving 2 bases not matched to a gene. CDR1 and CDR2 from the germline V gene are SNHLY and FYNNEI. CDR3 length: 16 amino acids. Here the CDR3 reads CASSRGLAGGSYEQYF. CDR3 in DNA: TGTGCCAGCAGTAGGGGACTAGCGGGAGGGTCCTACGAGCAGTACTTC.

V and J are TRBV10-2 and TRBJ1-5; perhaps TRBD1 as D (6 bases). Deletions cut 8 bases from V and 4 bases from J, with 12 bases between. CDR1 is WSHSY, CDR2 SAAADI, per germline. The length of the CDR3 is 13 residues. The CDR3 sequence: CASSQGWNQPQHF. The CDR3, as DNA: TGCGCCAGCTCACAGGGTTGGAATCAGCCCCAGCATTTT.